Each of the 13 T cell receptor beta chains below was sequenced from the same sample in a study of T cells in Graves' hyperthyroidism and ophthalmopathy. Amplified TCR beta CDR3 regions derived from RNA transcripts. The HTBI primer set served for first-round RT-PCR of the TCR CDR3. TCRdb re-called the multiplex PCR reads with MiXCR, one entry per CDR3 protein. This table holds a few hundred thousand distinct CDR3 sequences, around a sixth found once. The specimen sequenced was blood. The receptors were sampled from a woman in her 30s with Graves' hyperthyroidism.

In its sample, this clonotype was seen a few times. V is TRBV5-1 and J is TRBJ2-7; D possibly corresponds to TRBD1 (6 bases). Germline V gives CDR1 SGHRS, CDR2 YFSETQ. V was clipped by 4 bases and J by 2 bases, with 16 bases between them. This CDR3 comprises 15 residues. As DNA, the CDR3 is TGCGCCAGCAGCCGTTATACGGACAGACCCTACGAGCAGTACTTC. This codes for CASSRYTDRPYEQYF.

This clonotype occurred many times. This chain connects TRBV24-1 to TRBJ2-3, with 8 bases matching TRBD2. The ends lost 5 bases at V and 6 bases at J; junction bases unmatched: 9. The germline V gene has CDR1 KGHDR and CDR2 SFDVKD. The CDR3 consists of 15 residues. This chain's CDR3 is CATSAIAGRADTQYF. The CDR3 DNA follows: TGTGCCACCAGTGCGATAGCGGGACGCGCGGATACGCAGTATTTT.

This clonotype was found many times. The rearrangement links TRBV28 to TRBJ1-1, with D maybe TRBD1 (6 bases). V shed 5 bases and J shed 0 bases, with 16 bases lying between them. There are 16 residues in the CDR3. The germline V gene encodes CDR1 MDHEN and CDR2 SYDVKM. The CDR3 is CASSLGGTSVNTEAFF. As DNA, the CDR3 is TGTGCCAGCAGTCTAGGGGGTACCTCCGTGAACACTGAAGCTTTCTTT.

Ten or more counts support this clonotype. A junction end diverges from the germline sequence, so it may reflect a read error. CDR3 loop: CASSFDAGRSYNERFF. Here the CDR3 DNA reads TGTGCCAGCAGTTTCGATGCCGGCCGCTCCTACAATGAGCGGTTCTTC. The rearrangement uses TRBV12-3 or TRBV12-4 and TRBJ2-1; no reliable D call. The CDR3 is made up of 16 amino acids.

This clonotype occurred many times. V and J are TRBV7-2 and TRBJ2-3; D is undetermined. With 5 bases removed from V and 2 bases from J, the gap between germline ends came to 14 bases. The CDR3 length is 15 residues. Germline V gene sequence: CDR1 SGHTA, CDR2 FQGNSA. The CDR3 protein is CASSPRIGSTDTQYF. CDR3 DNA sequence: TGTGCCAGCAGCCCTCGTATTGGGTCCACAGATACGCAGTATTTT.

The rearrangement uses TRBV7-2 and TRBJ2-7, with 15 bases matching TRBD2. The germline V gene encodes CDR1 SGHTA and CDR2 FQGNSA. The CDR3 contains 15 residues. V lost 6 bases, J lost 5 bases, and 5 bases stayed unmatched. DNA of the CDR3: TGTGCCAGCAGTTGGACTAGCGGGAGGGCTGACGAGCAGTACTTC. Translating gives CASSWTSGRADEQYF.

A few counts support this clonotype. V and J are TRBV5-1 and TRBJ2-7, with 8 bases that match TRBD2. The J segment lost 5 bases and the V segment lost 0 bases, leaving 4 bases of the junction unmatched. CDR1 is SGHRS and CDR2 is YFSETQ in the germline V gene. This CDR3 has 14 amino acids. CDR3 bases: TGCGCCAGCAGCTTGGTGCTAGCGGGCCACGAGCAGTACTTC. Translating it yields CASSLVLAGHEQYF. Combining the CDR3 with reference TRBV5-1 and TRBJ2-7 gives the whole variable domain KAGVTQTPRYLIKTRGQQVTLSCSPISGHRSVSWYQQTPGQGLQFLFEYFSETQRNKGNFPGRFSGRQFSNSRSEMNVSTLELGDSALYLCASSLVLAGHEQYFGPGTRLTVT.

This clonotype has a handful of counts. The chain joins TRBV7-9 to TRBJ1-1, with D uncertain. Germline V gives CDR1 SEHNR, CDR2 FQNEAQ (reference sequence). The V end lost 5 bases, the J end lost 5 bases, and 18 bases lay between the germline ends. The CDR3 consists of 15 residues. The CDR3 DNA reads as TGTGCCAGCAGCCTCTTAGCGGGATTAAGTACTGAAGCTTTCTTT. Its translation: CASSLLAGLSTEAFF.

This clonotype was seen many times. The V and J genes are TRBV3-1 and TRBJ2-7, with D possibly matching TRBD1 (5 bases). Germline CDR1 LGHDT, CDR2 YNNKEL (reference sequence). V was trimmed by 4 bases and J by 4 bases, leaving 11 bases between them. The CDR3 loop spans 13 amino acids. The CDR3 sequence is CASSRSQGYEQYF. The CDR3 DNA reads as TGTGCCAGCAGCCGATCTCAGGGATACGAGCAGTACTTC.

In DNA form, the CDR3 reads TGCGCCAGCAGCACTGGACAGTTCTCTGGAAACACCATATATTTT. It specifies CASSTGQFSGNTIYF. This chain connects TRBV5-1 to TRBJ1-3, with a possible D match to TRBD1 (6 bases). CDR1 SGHRS and CDR2 YFSETQ come from the germline V gene. This CDR3 is built from 15 residues. With 4 bases removed from V and 0 bases from J, the gap between germline ends came to 11 bases.

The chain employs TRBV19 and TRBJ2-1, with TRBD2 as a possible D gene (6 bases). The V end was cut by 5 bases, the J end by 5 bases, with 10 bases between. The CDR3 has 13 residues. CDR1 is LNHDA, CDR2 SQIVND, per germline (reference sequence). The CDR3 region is CASSQLADNEQFF. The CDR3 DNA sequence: TGTGCCAGTAGTCAATTAGCGGACAATGAGCAGTTCTTC. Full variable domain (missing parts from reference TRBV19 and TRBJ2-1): DGGITQSPKYLFRKEGQNVTLSCEQNLNHDAMYWYRQDPGQGLRLIYYSQIVNDFQKGDIAEGYSVSREKKESFPLTVTSAQKNPTAFYLCASSQLADNEQFFGPGTRLTVL.

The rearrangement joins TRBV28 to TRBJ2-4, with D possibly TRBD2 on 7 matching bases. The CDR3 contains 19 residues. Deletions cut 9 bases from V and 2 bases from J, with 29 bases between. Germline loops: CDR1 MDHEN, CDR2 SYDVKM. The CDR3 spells CASSRGAVGGRRTKNIQYF. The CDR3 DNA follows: TGTGCCAGTTCACGGGGGGCGGTTGGGGGGCGCCGGACCAAAAACATTCAGTACTTC.

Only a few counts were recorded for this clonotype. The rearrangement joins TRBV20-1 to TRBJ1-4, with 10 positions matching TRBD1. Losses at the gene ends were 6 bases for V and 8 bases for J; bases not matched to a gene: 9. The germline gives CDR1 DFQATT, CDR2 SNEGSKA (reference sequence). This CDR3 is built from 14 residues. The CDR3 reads CSATPGTGEEKLFF. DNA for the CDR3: TGCAGTGCAACCCCCGGGACAGGGGAAGAAAAACTGTTTTTT.